This entry features one T cell receptor (beta chain) sequence. Antigen unknown. Germline is not matched at one junction end, which may reflect a read error. Different DNA sequences within this sample yield the same CDR3. This specimen comes from a study of brain T cells in children with intractable seizures. Germline V gene data show CDR1 as KGHDR and CDR2 as SFDVKD. The CDR3 totals 13 residues. Only cases whose brain tissue showed the highest T cell transcript signatures were sequenced. Study-wide results and limits: Pre- and post-surgery blood differed in depth, so pre-surgery absences may be undersampling.

The protocol was immunoSEQ multiplex PCR, while the TCRdb copy is restricted to in-frame clones and leaves out a portion. Here the sample spans around 100,000 clones, 85% to 95% being singletons. The clonotype comes from a boy under two years old with hemimegalencephaly and intractable seizures. The sample here was peripheral blood, taken at surgery. The rearrangement joins TRBV24-1 to TRBJ1-2, with D unclear. Here the CDR3 reads CATSDTRTYGYTF. The CDR3 DNA is TGTGCCACTAGTGATACAAGGACCTATGGCTACACCTTC.